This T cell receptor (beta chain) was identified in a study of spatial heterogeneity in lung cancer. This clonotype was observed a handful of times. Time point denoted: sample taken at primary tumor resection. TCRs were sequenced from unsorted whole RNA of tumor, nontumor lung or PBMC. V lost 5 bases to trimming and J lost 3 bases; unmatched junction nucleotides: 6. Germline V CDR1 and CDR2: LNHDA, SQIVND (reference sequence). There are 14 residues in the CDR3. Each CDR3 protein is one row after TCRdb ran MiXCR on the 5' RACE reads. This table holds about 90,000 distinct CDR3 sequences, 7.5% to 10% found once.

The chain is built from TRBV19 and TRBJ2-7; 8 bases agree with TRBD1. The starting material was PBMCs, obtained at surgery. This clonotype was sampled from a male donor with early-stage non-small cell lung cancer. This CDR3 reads CASSGRTGNYEQYF. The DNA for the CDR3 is TGTGCCAGTAGTGGAAGGACAGGGAACTACGAGCAGTACTTC.